This T cell receptor (beta chain) was retrieved from a study of blood T cell repertoires in COVID-19. Study overall: Acute-phase and convalescent COVID-19 samples originated in the United States, Italy and Spain.

V shed 5 bases and J 4 bases; nucleotides not matched to a gene: 1. Looked up from germline, CDR1 is PRHDT and CDR2 is FYEKMQ (reference sequence). The CDR3 extends over 14 amino acids. Sequencing was performed with immunoSEQ multiplex PCR; in TCRdb, only in-frame clones are kept and a portion is missing. Of 110,000 or so clones in the sample, 80% to 85% are singletons; the top ten hold 15%. This TCR derives from a woman aged 80 or over with acute or convalescent COVID-19. The chain carries TRBV13 and TRBJ2-1; 11 bases are shared with TRBD2. The sample was peripheral blood. The CDR3 loop reads CASSRTSGYNEQFF. CDR3 nucleotide sequence: TGTGCCAGCAGCAGGACTAGCGGGTACAATGAGCAGTTCTTC.